This TCR beta chain was observed in a study of spatial heterogeneity in lung cancer (dated by TCRdb to the late 2010s). For the study in its entirety: The donors were 70 or so patients from the lung TRACERx cohort who had early-stage, untreated non-small cell lung cancer. Follow-up PBMC samples were sequenced whenever the samples were available, and the median time to follow-up was approximately 2 years after resection. Beta-chain transcripts were consistently detected in greater numbers than alpha-chain transcripts, which likely reflected higher beta-chain transcript abundance. In the raw uncorrected reads, each unique combination of TCR and UMI appeared on average more than ten times. In non-small cell lung cancer, the study made a quantitative comparison of TCR alpha and beta repertoires among multiple tumor regions, matched nontumor lung and blood. The study linked features of the TCR repertoire to counts of nonsynonymous mutations, which were determined by whole-exome sequencing of tumor tissue. At surgery, hundreds of tumor regions, approximately 64 matched nontumor lung samples and more than 55 PBMC samples were TCR-sequenced for both alpha and beta chains. The paper's findings and limits, for the study overall: Confirming at a functional level the hypothesis that regional TCRs recognize regional mutations was considered to require additional single-cell paired TCR alpha and beta sequencing. Comparisons of baseline and follow-up blood repertoires included only 11 to 15 patients. Ubiquitous expanded tumor TCRs showed up in blood more often at tumor resection than at routine follow-up.

The library was built by means of 5' RACE. Sequencing used a NextSeq 500. To allow correction of PCR and sequencing errors, the TCR library protocol tagged every TCR cDNA molecule with a unique molecular identifier. Per the source publication's procedure: TCR identification, UMI-based error correction and CDR3 extraction were performed with Decombinator tools. Expanded TCRs were defined as those above a frequency of 2 per 1,000, corresponding to the top 1% of the tumor frequency distribution. Renyi diversity was computed with the R vegan package after each repertoire had been subsampled 100 times to 5,000 TCRs. To build CDR3 similarity networks, amino acid triplet string-kernel similarity was used, and CDR3s were connected when their pairwise similarity was above 0.82. Starting from the raw public reads, TCRdb applied fastp trimming at Q25, assembled clones with MiXCR and retained in-frame beta chains. Every CDR3 protein is listed once, alongside the most common genes and DNA of its rows. TCRdb's processing, not the authors' own work, is the source of the V and J calls. Across this sample there are 50,000 to 60,000 distinct CDR3 sequences, with roughly 7.4% seen only once. Roughly 37% of the sample goes to the ten largest clones.

This clonotype was picked up a small number of times. What antigen it recognizes has not been identified. Base qualities are missing; no much larger clone stands one base away. Taken with the paper, the label for time point translates to: blood at routine non-recurrence follow-up after resection. For TCR sequencing, whole RNA was extracted from tumor and nontumor lung tissue, or from cryopreserved PBMC samples, and no cell sorting was done. Only patients for whom sufficient RNA was available from at least two tumor regions were selected for TCR sequencing. Germline trimming: 10 bases from V, 3 bases from J; junction bases outside gene matches: 21. CDR1 and CDR2, per the germline V gene, are MNHEY and SVGAGI. Spanning cysteine to phenylalanine, the CDR3 consists of 18 amino acids. CDR3 DNA is the only sequence kept; it has 54 bases, read in frame from the first base.

The receptor was derived from a female donor with early-stage non-small cell lung cancer. The sample here was PBMCs, taken at follow-up. Recombination joined TRBV6-5 with TRBJ2-3; 8 central bases correspond to TRBD1. CDR3 loop: CATPYAPRQGPTTDTQYF. At the DNA level, the sequence is TGTGCCACCCCATACGCCCCCCGACAGGGGCCAACTACAGATACGCAGTATTTT.